This T cell receptor (beta chain) stems from a study of cytotoxic CD8 clonotypes in ibrutinib-treated CLL. Study information: Sequencing produced an average of roughly 230,000 productive templates and more than 90,000 productive rearrangements per sample. Study conclusions and caveats: Patients with sustained remission and those progressing were sampled at differing times. T-cell clonality at baseline went above that of age-matched healthy donors and rose and fell with circulating CD8+ T-cell counts.

A note on this clone: Its antigen remains unknown.

Generated by immunoSEQ multiplex PCR, the TCRdb table keeps only in-frame clones and is missing some. The sample shows about 140,000 clones, 80% of them seen only once. V was pared by 3 bases and J by 6 bases, with 4 bases of the junction left unmatched. CDR3 length: 13 residues. Germline loops: CDR1 SEHNR, CDR2 FQNEAQ (reference sequence). The TCR originated in a human donor with chronic lymphocytic leukemia. The V and J genes are TRBV7-9 and TRBJ1-2; 7 nucleotides match TRBD1. The sequencing used PBMCs, collected after 36 months of ibrutinib treatment. The CDR3 reads CASSFGTEDGYTF. CDR3 DNA: TGTGCCAGCAGCTTCGGGACAGAGGATGGCTACACCTTC.